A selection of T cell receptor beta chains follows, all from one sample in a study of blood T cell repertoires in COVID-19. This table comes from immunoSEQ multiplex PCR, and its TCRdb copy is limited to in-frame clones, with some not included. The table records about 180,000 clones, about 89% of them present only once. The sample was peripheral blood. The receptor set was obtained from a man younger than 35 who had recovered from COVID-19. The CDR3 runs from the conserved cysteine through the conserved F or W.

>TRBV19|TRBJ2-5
CASSITGETQYF
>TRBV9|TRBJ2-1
CASSFLPRDNEQFF
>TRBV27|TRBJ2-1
CATGTGTSGNEQFF
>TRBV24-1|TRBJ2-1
CATSDPSGSSYNEQFF
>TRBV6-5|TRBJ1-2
CASTDPQSYGYTF
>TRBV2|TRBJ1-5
CASSRAGGNQPQHF
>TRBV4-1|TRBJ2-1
CASSQATSGSYFNEQFF
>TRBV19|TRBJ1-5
CASSIRGRPVQPQHF
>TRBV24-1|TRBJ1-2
CATSDLDRNYGYTF
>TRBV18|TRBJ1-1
CASSPPGGGRNTEAFF
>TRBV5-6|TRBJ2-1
CASSLGDYFNEQFF
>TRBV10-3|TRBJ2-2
CAISGGLAGTGELFF
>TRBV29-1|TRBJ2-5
CSVGGETQYF
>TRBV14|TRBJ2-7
CASSQDYGQGDYEQYF
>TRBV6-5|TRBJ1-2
CASSYRGGTVHGYTF
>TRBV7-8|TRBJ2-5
CASSFLIQRGQETQYF
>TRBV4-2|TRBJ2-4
CASSQDRGNIQYF
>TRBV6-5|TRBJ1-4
CALSDWEKLFF
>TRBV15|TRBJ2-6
CATSRTAFSGANVLTF
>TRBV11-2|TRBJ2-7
CASSFGGPYEQYF
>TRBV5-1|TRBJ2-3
CASSLLGQVRTDTQYF
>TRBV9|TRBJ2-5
CASSVEAIGDRAMQTQYF
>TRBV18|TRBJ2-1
CASSPPGLAGGYNEQFF
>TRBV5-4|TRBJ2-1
CASRPGGLAGGPYNEQFF
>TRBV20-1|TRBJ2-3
CSASFGDTQYF
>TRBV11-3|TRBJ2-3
CASSSGTSGPGTDTQYF
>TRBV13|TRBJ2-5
CASSPDSPSGQETQYF
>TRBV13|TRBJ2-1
CASSGLAGVNEQFF
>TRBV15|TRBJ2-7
CATSRGGGRSTYEQYF
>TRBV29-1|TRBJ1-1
CSVGDPLRWAFF
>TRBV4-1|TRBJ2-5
CASSQEGQRWETQYF
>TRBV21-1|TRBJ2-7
CASDTAGTSGRVYEQYF
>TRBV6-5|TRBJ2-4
CASTSSGENIQYF
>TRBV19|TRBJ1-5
CASRVGNQPQHF
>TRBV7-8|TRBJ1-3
CASSGRTTGNTIYF
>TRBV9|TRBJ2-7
CASSVSSSASYEQYF
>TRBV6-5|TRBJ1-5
CAGQTGFGQPQHF
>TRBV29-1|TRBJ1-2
CSVRQGGSYGYTF
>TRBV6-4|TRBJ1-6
CASSERSGGKSPLHF